Sequencing of this T cell receptor (beta chain) was carried out in a study of T cell repertoires in cytomegalovirus infection. Study information: Indications of both CMV infection and matching HLA type were provided by public TCR beta signatures.

For this clonotype: Its matching antigen is unknown.

Using its own MiXCR run on the reads, TCRdb lists one record per CDR3 protein. The sample has nearly 550,000 distinct CDR3 sequences, approximately 17% seen once; the top ten hold 20% to 30%. Overall study results and limits: People with CMV and the relevant HLA were identified by cumulative public TCR beta family frequency.

Per germline, CDR1 SGDLS and CDR2 YYNGEE. This CDR3 has 13 residues. Trimming took 0 bases from V and 10 from J, leaving 11 bases between them. The source material was CD8+ T cells from PBMCs. The chain couples TRBV9 to TRBJ2-1; D is ambiguous. This sequence was found in a human donor in good health (CMV status not recorded). Some clones in this sample may be carry-over from other donors' samples. The CDR3 protein is CASSVASAQEQFF. In DNA form, the CDR3 reads TGTGCCAGCAGCGTAGCCTCCGCTCAGGAGCAGTTCTTC.